This is a list of T cell receptor beta chains from one sample in a study of blood T cells in healthy people across ages. A single record per CDR3 protein comes from TCRdb applying MiXCR to the 5' RACE reads. The table has about 1.4 million distinct CDR3 sequences, approximately 60% seen once. The sequenced sample consisted of blood. Receptors were obtained from a man between 18 and 35 years old in good health. The CDR3 runs from the conserved cysteine through the conserved F or W. The D gene is left open where the match is weak. Only some rows state a clone size, as once, few, many or a class for expanded clones.

j_call d_call v_call clone_size cdr3_aa cdr3_nt
TRBJ1-1 . TRBV27 . CASSSLGATRAFF TGTGCCAGCAGTTCGCTAGGGGCGACAAGGGCTTTCTTT
TRBJ1-6 . TRBV3-1 . CASSQVVSGWSSPLHF TGTGCCAGCAGCCAAGTTGTGTCAGGGTGGAGTTCACCCCTCCACTTT
TRBJ2-5 . TRBV20-1 . CSATPRRLAAETQYF TGCAGTGCTACCCCCAGGAGGTTAGCGGCGGAGACCCAGTACTTC
TRBJ2-3 . TRBV20-1 . CSASGDTDTQYF TGCAGTGCTAGCGGGGACACAGATACGCAGTATTTT
TRBJ2-1 TRBD2 TRBV7-6 . CASSFETSGGRTDEQFF TGTGCCAGCAGCTTCGAGACTAGCGGGGGGCGAACGGATGAGCAGTTCTTC
TRBJ2-7 . TRBV20-1 few CSAWEDSGYEQYF TGCAGTGCTTGGGAGGATAGCGGCTACGAGCAGTACTTC
TRBJ2-2 . TRBV4-3 . CASSQRAHQGLTGELFF TGCGCCAGCAGCCAACGGGCTCACCAGGGCCTCACCGGGGAGCTGTTTTTT
TRBJ1-2 TRBD1 TRBV4-1 few CASSQDFGTGGQNGYTF TGCGCCAGCAGCCAAGATTTTGGAACAGGGGGCCAGAATGGCTACACCTTC
TRBJ1-1 . TRBV4-1 . CASSQERLTEAFF TGCGCCAGCAGCCAAGAACGGTTGACTGAAGCTTTCTTT
TRBJ2-5 . TRBV12-3/TRBV12-4 . CASSLRGHRRTQYF TGTGCCAGCAGTTTGCGGGGACATCGAAGGACCCAGTACTTC
TRBJ2-7 . TRBV7-2 . CASSLHRQTVYEQYF TGTGCCAGCAGCCTGCACCGGCAGACTGTCTACGAGCAGTACTTC
TRBJ2-5 . TRBV9 . CASSTGRAGGETQYF TGTGCCAGCAGCACGGGAAGGGCGGGTGGAGAGACCCAGTACTTC
TRBJ2-7 . TRBV28 once CASSLSRQSKQYF TGTGCCAGCAGTTTGTCCCGACAGTCGAAGCAGTACTTC
TRBJ2-1 TRBD2 TRBV12-3/TRBV12-4 . CASSSSGSYNERFF TGTGCCAGCAGTTCTAGCGGTAGTTACAATGAGCGGTTCTTC
TRBJ1-1 . TRBV3-1 . CASSQRRANTEAFF TGTGCCAGCAGCCAAAGGAGGGCAAACACTGAAGCTTTCTTT
TRBJ2-2 . TRBV12-3/TRBV12-4 few CASSLRGSGELFF TGTGCCAGCAGTTTGCGGGGCTCCGGGGAGCTGTTTTTT
TRBJ2-1 . TRBV28 . CASSPPSGVVHFNEQFF TGTGCCAGTAGTCCCCCGTCGGGGGTGGTACATTTCAATGAGCAGTTCTTC
TRBJ2-3 . TRBV5-1 . CASSLWEGAADTQYF TGCGCCAGCAGCCTCTGGGAGGGGGCAGCAGATACGCAGTATTTT
TRBJ2-5 . TRBV4-3 . CASSQDRRVWETQYF TGCGCCAGCAGCCAAGATAGGAGGGTATGGGAGACCCAGTACTTC
TRBJ2-7 . TRBV6-2/TRBV6-3 few CASSFKRTYEQYF TGTGCCAGCAGTTTCAAGAGAACGTACGAGCAGTACTTC
TRBJ2-7 . TRBV29-1 . CSVTDRIYEQYF TGCAGCGTTACGGACCGTATCTACGAGCAGTACTTC
TRBJ2-5 TRBD1 TRBV15 . CATSSRETGDHQRQTQYF TGTGCCACCAGCAGCCGAGAAACAGGGGATCACCAGCGGCAGACCCAGTACTTC
TRBJ2-7 TRBD1 TRBV12-5 . CASGLAVRQGSTYEQYF TGTGCTAGTGGTTTGGCGGTTCGACAGGGGTCCACCTACGAGCAGTACTTC
TRBJ2-1 . TRBV4-1 . CASSQYSGAYNEQFF TGCGCCAGCAGCCAATATAGCGGCGCCTACAATGAGCAGTTCTTC
TRBJ2-5 TRBD2 TRBV27 . CASSFSGSWETQYF TGTGCCAGCAGTTTCAGCGGGAGTTGGGAGACCCAGTACTTC
TRBJ2-6 . TRBV2 . CASSGLGGMEANVLTF TGTGCCAGCAGTGGGCTGGGGGGTATGGAGGCCAACGTCCTGACTTTC
TRBJ2-5 . TRBV10-3 . CAVRGLETQYF TGTGCCGTACGGGGGTTGGAGACCCAGTACTTC
TRBJ1-1 . TRBV29-1 . CTGGGSGNTEAFF TGCACAGGTGGGGGATCGGGAAACACTGAAGCTTTCTTT
TRBJ2-3 . TRBV7-2 . CASSRGTGADTQYF TGTGCCAGCAGCAGAGGTACGGGAGCAGATACGCAGTATTTT
TRBJ2-7 . TRBV2 few CASDSSYEQYF TGTGCCAGCGACAGCTCCTACGAGCAGTACTTC
TRBJ1-2 . TRBV12-3/TRBV12-4 . CASSGAEGESYYGYTF TGTGCCAGCAGTGGCGCCGAAGGGGAATCTTACTATGGCTACACCTTC
TRBJ1-2 . TRBV6-2/TRBV6-3 few CASATGSYGYTF TGTGCCAGCGCAACCGGGAGCTATGGCTACACCTTC
TRBJ2-7 TRBD2 TRBV4-1 . CASSQDGGGLGSYEQYF TGCGCCAGCAGCCAAGATGGCGGGGGTCTAGGGTCCTACGAGCAGTACTTC
TRBJ2-3 TRBD2 TRBV20-1 . CSCGSDTQYF TGCAGCTGCGGGAGTGATACGCAGTATTTT
TRBJ2-5 . TRBV20-1 . CSAPRGGLTQETQYF TGCAGTGCCCCCCGAGGGGGACTCACACAAGAGACCCAGTACTTC
TRBJ1-1 . TRBV14 . CASSQQQATEAFF TGTGCCAGCAGCCAACAGCAGGCCACTGAAGCTTTCTTT
TRBJ1-2 . TRBV15 . CATSALRSTNYGYTF TGTGCCACCAGCGCACTCAGGTCGACTAACTATGGCTACACCTTC
TRBJ2-1 TRBD1 TRBV4-3 . CASSPSRALGGWGYNEQFF TGCGCCAGCAGCCCATCTCGGGCCCTAGGGGGCTGGGGGTACAATGAGCAGTTCTTC
TRBJ1-6 TRBD1 TRBV20-1 . CSAQRQGRGGVNSPLHF TGCAGTGCTCAGCGACAGGGCCGAGGGGGCGTTAATTCACCCCTCCACTTT
TRBJ2-7 TRBD1 TRBV6-2/TRBV6-3 few CASRGQGLYEQYF TGTGCCAGCAGGGGACAGGGACTTTACGAGCAGTACTTC
TRBJ2-1 . TRBV18 few CASSPEAPGYNEQFF TGTGCCAGCTCACCGGAAGCGCCCGGCTACAATGAGCAGTTCTTC
TRBJ2-3 TRBD2 TRBV20-1 . CSANGRGTDTQYF TGCAGTGCGAACGGGAGGGGCACAGATACGCAGTATTTT
TRBJ2-7 . TRBV4-1 . CASSQEGSSINEQYF TGCGCCAGCAGCCAAGAGGGGTCTTCTATAAACGAGCAGTACTTC
TRBJ2-5 TRBD2 TRBV6-1 . CAGRLAGKETQYF TGTGCCGGGCGACTAGCGGGAAAAGAGACCCAGTACTTC